This paragraph covers one T cell receptor beta chain sequence. This sample is drawn from a study of OX40 agonist ivuxolimab in advanced cancers. Some clones are missing from TCRdb's copy, which holds only in-frame ones; the method was immunoSEQ multiplex PCR. The table has about 98,000 clones, about 92% seen once. V lost 0 bases to trimming and J lost 9 bases, with 11 bases between them. The CDR3 length is 13 residues. Per the germline V gene, CDR1 is ENHRY and CDR2 is SYGVKD. Samples of blood were obtained at baseline, on cycle 4 day 1, and on cycle 7 day 1. The source material was CD4+ or CD8+ T cells sorted from blood, sampled in a trial of the OX40 agonist ivuxolimab. The chain joins TRBV10-3 to TRBJ2-5; the D is unclear. This receptor was obtained from an adult with an advanced solid tumor such as melanoma, head and neck, liver or kidney cancer. The CDR3 protein is CAISESYKVSQYF. CDR3 DNA sequence: TGTGCCATCAGTGAGTCGTATAAGGTGTCCCAGTACTTC.